Sequencing of this TCR beta chain was carried out in a study of T cells after yellow fever vaccination. Study-level background: For low cell numbers, libraries were made with SMART-Seq v4 Ultra Low Input. General study points: Researchers noted that a small share of clonotypes showed up in both CD4 and CD8 compartments. Re-detected after boosting: most primary clones, almost 97% of CD4 and over 80% of CD8.

This clonotype was counted ten times or more. Its antigen is not identified. Making TCR cDNA involved 5'RACE template switching, which added UMIs and a universal primer site. TCRdb reanalysed the 5' RACE reads using MiXCR and keeps one entry per CDR3 protein. The sample carries 500,000 to 650,000 distinct CDR3 sequences, less than 20% recorded once. Germline V CDR1 and CDR2: MNHEY, SVGAGI. V lost 8 bases and J lost 5, with 10 bases in between. This CDR3 comprises 11 residues. Sequencing was performed on PBMCs, taken around 5 days after the first yellow fever vaccination. The chain links TRBV6-5 to TRBJ2-7; D is ambiguous. This clonotype was sampled from a man in his late teens or twenties who received the YFV17D yellow fever vaccine. The CDR3 DNA reads TGTGCCAGCGGAAGGTACGACGAGCAGTACTTC. The encoded protein is CASGRYDEQYF.